This TCR beta chain was captured by sequencing in a study of blood T cell repertoires in COVID-19. Study as a whole: Material from acute and convalescent COVID-19 was sourced from the United States, Italy and Spain.

As processed by the authors: From reference gene primer amplification, estimates of nucleated cell counts were derived. Clones were sequenced by immunoSEQ multiplex PCR, and TCRdb holds only the in-frame ones, with some missing. The V and J calls and clone size come from that table; D and trimming were worked out from the DNA. In the table there are over 200,000 clones, roughly 80% of which are singletons. The CDR3 sequence is 14 residues long. V was clipped by 5 bases and J by 9 bases; unmatched bases: 6. Per germline, CDR1 PRHDT and CDR2 FYEKMQ (reference sequence). The sample taken for sequencing was peripheral blood. This sequence joins TRBV13 and TRBJ1-6; 8 nucleotides line up with TRBD1. This clonotype was obtained from a human donor in a cohort sampled during active COVID-19. CDR3 DNA sequence: TGTGCCAGCAGCCAGGGACAGGAGACTTCACCCCTCCACTTT. This gives the protein CASSQGQETSPLHF.